The 5 T cell receptor beta chains in this list originate from one sample, sequenced in a study of blood T cell repertoires in COVID-19. Assay: immunoSEQ multiplex PCR; the TCRdb copy retains only in-frame clones and omits some. The table shows roughly 250,000 clones, with about four fifths occurring only once. The source material was peripheral blood. The receptor source for this set is a middle-aged man with active or convalescent COVID-19.

The V gene is TRBV11-3, the J gene TRBJ1-1; D gene unclear. The CDR3 is 15 residues long. The V end was cut by 5 bases, the J end by 0 bases, with 13 bases between. In germline, CDR1 is SGHNT, CDR2 YENEEA. In DNA, the CDR3 is TGTGCCAGCAGCCTCATGGCCAGGATGAACACTGAAGCTTTCTTT. Encoded protein: CASSLMARMNTEAFF.

The CDR3 sequence: CASSADRKSSNQPQHF. CDR3 DNA sequence: TGTGCCAGTAGTGCCGACAGAAAAAGTAGCAATCAGCCCCAGCATTTT. The chain employs TRBV19 and TRBJ1-5; D may be TRBD1 (5 bases). Per the germline V gene, CDR1 is LNHDA and CDR2 is SQIVND (reference sequence). The CDR3 covers 16 residues. Trimming removed 5 bases from V and 0 bases from J, with 14 bases in between.

V and J are TRBV3-1 (or the pseudogene TRBV3-2) and TRBJ1-2, with 7 nucleotides matching TRBD1. Germline CDR1 is LGHDT and CDR2 is YNNKEL (reference sequence). V lost 5 bases and J lost 8; bases outside the gene matches: 14. This CDR3 spans 15 amino acids. This CDR3 reads CASSDPTRRGRGYTF. CDR3 nucleotides: TGTGCCAGCAGCGACCCGACCCGTAGGGGGCGAGGCTACACCTTC.

The rearrangement joins TRBV11-3 to TRBJ1-1; TRBD1 might be the D (6 bases). Germline V CDR1 and CDR2: SGHNT, YENEEA. The CDR3 extends over 13 amino acids. The V end was cut by 3 bases, the J end by 5 bases, with 10 bases between. CDR3 sequence reads: CASSFSGDTEAFF. The CDR3 nucleotides are TGTGCCAGCAGCTTCTCAGGGGATACTGAAGCTTTCTTT.

This clone occurred once. V is TRBV19 and J is TRBJ2-7; D is possibly TRBD1 (6 bases). In germline, CDR1 is LNHDA, CDR2 SQIVND (reference sequence). The CDR3 covers 16 residues. The V end was cut by 0 bases, the J end by 2 bases, with 14 bases between. For the CDR3, the DNA is TGTGCCAGTAGTATAGATCGAAGGGGGAGAGCCTACGAGCAGTACTTC. Translated: CASSIDRRGRAYEQYF.